This TCR beta chain was recorded in a study of beta chain features in type 1 diabetes. For the study at large: Examined across all samples were roughly 100 million sorted cells.

The sequenced template was cDNA made from the entire isolated RNA. Produced via immunoSEQ multiplex PCR; TCRdb's table is partial and in-frame only. This table has about 150,000 clones, roughly 8.1% appearing once. Germline loops: CDR1 MDHEN, CDR2 SYDVKM. The CDR3 totals 14 residues. V lost 8 bases to trimming and J lost 8 bases, with 21 bases between them. This clone was found a few times. The receptor comes from a man between 18 and 29 years old in good health. The source material was central memory CD4+ T cells from blood. This chain connects TRBV28 to TRBJ1-2; D is unresolved. The CDR3 region has the DNA TGTGCCAGCCTTTTGAGTTCGGGTCTGGCGGGCTACACCTTC. Protein sequence: CASLLSSGLAGYTF.